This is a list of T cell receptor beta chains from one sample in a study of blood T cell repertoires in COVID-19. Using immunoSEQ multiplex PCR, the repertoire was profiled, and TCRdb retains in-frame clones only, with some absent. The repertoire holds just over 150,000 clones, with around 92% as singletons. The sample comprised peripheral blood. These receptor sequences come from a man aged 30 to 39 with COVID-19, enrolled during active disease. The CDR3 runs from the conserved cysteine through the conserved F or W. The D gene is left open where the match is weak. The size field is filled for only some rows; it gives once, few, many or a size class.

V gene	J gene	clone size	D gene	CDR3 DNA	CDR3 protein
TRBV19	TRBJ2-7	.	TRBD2	TGTGCCAGTAGTATCGGCGGGAGCTCCTACGAGCAGTACTTC	CASSIGGSSYEQYF
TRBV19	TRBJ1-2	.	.	TGTGCCAGTAGTGTACTCGAGGGTGGCTACACCTTC	CASSVLEGGYTF
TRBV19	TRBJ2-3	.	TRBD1	TGTGCCAGTAGTAAGACAGGGACAGCGCAGTATTTT	CASSKTGTAQYF
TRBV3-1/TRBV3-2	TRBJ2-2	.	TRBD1	TGTGCCAGCAGTCCGACAGGGGTCAGAGCCGGGGAGCTGTTTTTT	CASSPTGVRAGELFF
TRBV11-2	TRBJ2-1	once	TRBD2	TGTGCCAGCAGCTCGGGGGGGAGTTACAATGAGCAGTTCTTC	CASSSGGSYNEQFF
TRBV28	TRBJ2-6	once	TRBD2	TGTGCCAGCAGTCCCATGTACATAATAGCGGGGGACTCTGGGGCCAACGTCCTGACTTTC	CASSPMYIIAGDSGANVLTF
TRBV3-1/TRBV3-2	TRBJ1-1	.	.	TGTGCCAGCAGCCAAGATCGGGACTTTCCTGAAGCTTTCTTT	CASSQDRDFPEAFF
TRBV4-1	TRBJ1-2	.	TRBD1	TGCGCCAGCAGCCAACCCCGGACAGGGAACTATGGCTACACCTTC	CASSQPRTGNYGYTF
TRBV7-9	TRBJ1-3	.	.	TGTGCCAGCAGCCCGACAGGAGGAAACACCATATATTTT	CASSPTGGNTIYF
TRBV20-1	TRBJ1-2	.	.	TGCAGTGCTACTAGAACTGTAGGCTACACCTTC	CSATRTVGYTF
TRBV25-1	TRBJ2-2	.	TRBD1	TGTGCCAGCAGTGACCGGGACAGGGGTTTGTACACCGGGGAGCTGTTTTTT	CASSDRDRGLYTGELFF
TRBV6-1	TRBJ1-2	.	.	TGTGCCAGCAGTGAAGTTTCAACAAACTATGGCTACACCTTC	CASSEVSTNYGYTF
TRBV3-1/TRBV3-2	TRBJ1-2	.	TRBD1	TGTGCCAGCAGCCTACGACAGGGCGTCTATGGCTACACCTTC	CASSLRQGVYGYTF
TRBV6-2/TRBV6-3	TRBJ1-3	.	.	TGTGCCAGCAGTTACTCGAGCAGGCCCTCTGGAAACACCATATATTTT	CASSYSSRPSGNTIYF
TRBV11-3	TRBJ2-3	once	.	TGTGCCAGCGGCAGGGAATACACAGATACGCAGTATTTT	CASGREYTDTQYF
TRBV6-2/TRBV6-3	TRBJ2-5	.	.	TGTGCCAGCAGTTCGGGACAGCCGGGGGCCGAGACCCAGTACTTC	CASSSGQPGAETQYF
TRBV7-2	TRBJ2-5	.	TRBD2	TGTGCCAGCAGCTTTTCTCGTAGCGGGAGGGCCCGAGAGACCCAGTACTTC	CASSFSRSGRARETQYF
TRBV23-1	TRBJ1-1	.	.	TGCGCCAGCAGTGACAGTGGGGCTTTCTTT	CASSDSGAFF
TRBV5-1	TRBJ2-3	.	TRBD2	TGCGCCAGCAGCTTGCAGCGGGGGTCCACAGATACGCAGTATTTT	CASSLQRGSTDTQYF
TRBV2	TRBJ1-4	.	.	TGTGCCAGCACACCACATGGCGGTGAAAAACTGTTTTTT	CASTPHGGEKLFF
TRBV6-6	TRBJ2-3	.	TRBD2	TGTGCCAGCAGGCCTCGCGGAGCGGGGTACACAGATACGCAGTATTTT	CASRPRGAGYTDTQYF
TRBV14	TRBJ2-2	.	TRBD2	TGTGCCAGCAGCAAGGGGACTAGCGGGAACACCGGGGAGCTGTTTTTT	CASSKGTSGNTGELFF
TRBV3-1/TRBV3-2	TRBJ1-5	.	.	TGTGCCAGCAGTTTTACAGGGTTGGATCAGCCCCAGCATTTT	CASSFTGLDQPQHF
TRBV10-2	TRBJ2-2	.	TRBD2	TGCGCCAGCAGTAGCGGGGGGGCAAGGTCCACCGGGGAGCTGTTTTTT	CASSSGGARSTGELFF
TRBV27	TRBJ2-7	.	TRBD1	TGTGCCAGCAGTCCCCGCCAGGGGGCCACCTACGAGCAGTACTTC	CASSPRQGATYEQYF
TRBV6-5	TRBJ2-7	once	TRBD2	TGTGCCAGCACACTGGGACTAGCGGGATACGAGCAGTACTTC	CASTLGLAGYEQYF
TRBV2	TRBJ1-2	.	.	TGTGCCAGCAGTGAATTTGGAGGGGTGGGCTATGGCTACACCTTC	CASSEFGGVGYGYTF
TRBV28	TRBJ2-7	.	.	TGTGCCAGCAGGGAGGGGACCTCCTACGAGCAGTACTTC	CASREGTSYEQYF
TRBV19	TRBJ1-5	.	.	TGTGCCAGTAGTCCCTTCGGGGGGAGCAATCAGCCCCAGCATTTT	CASSPFGGSNQPQHF
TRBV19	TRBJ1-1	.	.	TGTGCACAATGCGGTTCGGCTGAAGCTTTCTTT	CAQCGSAEAFF
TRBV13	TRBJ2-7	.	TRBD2	TGTGCCAGCAGCTTAGGAGGGACTAGCGGGAGGGCGGAGGAGCAGTACTTC	CASSLGGTSGRAEEQYF
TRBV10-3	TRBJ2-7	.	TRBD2	TGTGCCATCAGTGACACTAGCGCCTTCTACGAGCAGTACTTC	CAISDTSAFYEQYF
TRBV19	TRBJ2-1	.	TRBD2	TGTGCCAGTAGCACCCGGACTAGCGGGGGTATCAATGAGCAGTTCTTC	CASSTRTSGGINEQFF
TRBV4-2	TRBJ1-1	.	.	TGTGCCAGCAGCCAAGATCTTTATGACACCACTGAAGCTTTCTTT	CASSQDLYDTTEAFF
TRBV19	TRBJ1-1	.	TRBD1	TGTGCCAGTAGTACCGGACAGGGGCTGAGCACTGAAGCTTTCTTT	CASSTGQGLSTEAFF
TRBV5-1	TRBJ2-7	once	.	TGCGCCAGCAGCTTCTCGGACAGCTACGAGCAGTACTTC	CASSFSDSYEQYF
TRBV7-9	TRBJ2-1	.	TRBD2	TGTGCCAGCAGCCGGCCGGGACTAGCGGTTTATGAGCAGTTCTTC	CASSRPGLAVYEQFF
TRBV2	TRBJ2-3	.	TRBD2	TGTGCCAGCAGTGATGTATTAGCGGGGGGTGGAGATACGCAGTATTTT	CASSDVLAGGGDTQYF
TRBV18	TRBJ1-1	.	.	TGTGCCAGCTCCAGCGTCCGGAGAGAAGCTTTCTTT	CASSSVRREAFF
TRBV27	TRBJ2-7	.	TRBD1	TGTGCCAGCAGTTTCGGACAGGGGCTCTACGAGCAGTACTTC	CASSFGQGLYEQYF
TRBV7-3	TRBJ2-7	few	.	TGTGCCAGCAGCTTAACGGGACAAAGCTACGAGCAGTACTTC	CASSLTGQSYEQYF
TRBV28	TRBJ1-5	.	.	TGTGCCAGCAGTTTATGGGGGGGAATTAGCAATCAGCCCCAGCATTTT	CASSLWGGISNQPQHF
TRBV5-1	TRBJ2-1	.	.	TGCGCCAGCAGCTTGTCCAGGGGCAATGAGCAGTTCTTC	CASSLSRGNEQFF
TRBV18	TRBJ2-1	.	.	TGTGCCAGCTCACCAGTTGAGGAGCAGTTCTTC	CASSPVEEQFF
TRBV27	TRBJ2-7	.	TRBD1	TGTGCCAGCAGTTCTAGGGCGGCGGGACAGGGACCCTCCTACGAGCAGTACTTC	CASSSRAAGQGPSYEQYF
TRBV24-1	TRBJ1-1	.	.	TGTGCCACCAGTGACCTCCACTACTTGAACACTGAAGCTTTCTTT	CATSDLHYLNTEAFF
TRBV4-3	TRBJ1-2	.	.	TGCGCCAGCAGCCAAGATAACCGCGGGGAGGGCTACACCTTC	CASSQDNRGEGYTF
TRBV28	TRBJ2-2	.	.	TGTGCCAGCAGTCCCCCCAGCGAGAACACCGGGGAGCTGTTTTTT	CASSPPSENTGELFF
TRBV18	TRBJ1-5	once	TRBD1	TGTGCCAGCTCACCTCTGGGACAGGTTGGCAATCAGCCCCAGCATTTT	CASSPLGQVGNQPQHF